This passage covers 23 T cell receptor beta chains from one sample sequenced in a study of tumor and adjacent non-tumor tissue in lung cancer. Three rounds of nested PCR, following a modified ARM-PCR protocol, produced the TCRbeta library. TCRdb used MiXCR to reprocess the multiplex PCR reads, holding one entry per CDR3 protein. The sample holds 90,000 to 110,000 distinct CDR3 sequences, roughly two thirds seen once. No cell sorting was done before RNA was extracted from the tissue. The normal lung tissue was taken more than 3 cm from the tumor edge. Sequencing input: distant non-tumor lung tissue. The receptors here all came from a man aged 55 to 70 with non-small cell lung cancer.

In this sample, this clonotype turned up many times. The chain joins TRBV6-6 to TRBJ2-2, with D uncertain. This CDR3 is 13 amino acids long. V gave up 4 bases and J gave up 7 bases, with 10 bases separating them. CDR1 and CDR2 from the germline V gene are MNHNY and SVGAGI (reference sequence). CDR3 coding DNA: TGTGCCAGCAGTTTCACTGGTGGCGGGGAGCTGTTTTTT. It is translated as CASSFTGGGELFF.

The chain carries TRBV6-5 and TRBJ2-3; D ambiguous. The CDR3 is made up of 12 amino acids. V gave up 6 bases and J gave up 13 bases, with 17 bases separating them. The germline CDR1 and CDR2 sequences are MNHEY and SVGAGI. CDR3 region: CASRSSTDTKYF. CDR3 nucleotide sequence: TGTGCCAGCAGGAGCTCAACAGATACAAAGTATTTT.

This clonotype came up many times. V usage is TRBV12-3 or TRBV12-4 and J usage is TRBJ2-2, with D maybe TRBD1 (6 bases). V shed 1 base and J shed 4 bases, with 10 bases lying between them. This CDR3 is built from 15 residues. The CDR3 loop reads CASSLVRGITGELFF. CDR3 coding DNA: TGTGCCAGCAGTTTAGTCAGGGGCATCACCGGGGAGCTGTTTTTT.

This clonotype was recorded only once. At one end, the junction sequence differs from germline, possibly due to a read error. V gene TRBV12-3 or TRBV12-4 combines with J gene TRBJ1-2; D call uncertain. CDR3 length: 13 amino acids. The CDR3 here is CTSSISPLYGYTF. CDR3 DNA sequence: TGTACCAGCAGTATAAGTCCCCTCTATGGCTACACATTC.

This clonotype was recorded many times. The V and J genes are TRBV28 and TRBJ2-7; D is possibly TRBD1 (7 bases). CDR1 and CDR2 (germline): MDHEN, SYDVKM. The CDR3 has 15 residues. The germline V and J ends were trimmed by 1 base and 4 bases, with 14 bases remaining between them. CDR3 amino acids: CASSLSGDSSYEQYF. CDR3 bases: TGTGCCAGCAGTTTATCGGGGGACAGTTCTTACGAGCAGTACTTC.

Ten or more counts support this clonotype. The rearrangement joins TRBV6-2 or TRBV6-3 to TRBJ2-3; D unresolved. Germline CDR1 and CDR2: MNHEY and SVGEGT. The CDR3 length is 13 residues. The V end was cut by 8 bases, the J end by 7 bases, with 16 bases between. DNA for the CDR3: TGTGCCAGCGTAGAACCCGGCTTATATACGCAGTATTTT. This codes for CASVEPGLYTQYF.

This clonotype was recorded at least ten times. This chain joins TRBV10-1 and TRBJ2-2, with no clear D. The CDR3 totals 14 residues. The germline V and J ends were trimmed by 3 bases and 3 bases, with 8 bases remaining between them. CDR1 and CDR2 (germline): WNHNN, SYGVQD (reference sequence). The CDR3 loop is CASSEWRDTGELFF. CDR3 DNA sequence: TGCGCCAGCAGTGAATGGAGAGACACCGGGGAGCTGTTTTTT.

Notes on this clonotype: Mismatch with germline at one junction end may stem from a read error. This rearrangement joins TRBV11-3 to TRBJ2-7; D not resolved. Germline V lookup: CDR1 SGHNT, CDR2 YENEEA. The CDR3 has 11 residues. The CDR3, as DNA: TGCGCCAGCAGCTTACTCAACGAGCAGTACTTC. This gives the protein CASSLLNEQYF.

As regards this clonotype: The junction departs from germline at one end; a sequencing error may be responsible. This sequence joins TRBV6-6 and TRBJ2-7; the D gene is possibly TRBD1 (7 bases). The CDR3 covers 13 residues. Germline CDR1 MNHNY, CDR2 SVGAGI (reference sequence). CDR3 in amino acids: CASSYQGGYEQHF. CDR3 in DNA: TGTGCCAGCAGTTACCAGGGGGGTTACGAGCAGCACTTC.

The V gene is TRBV11-2, the J gene TRBJ2-5; 10 bases align to TRBD2. The CDR3 has 16 residues. The J segment lost 4 bases and the V segment lost 5 bases, leaving 10 bases of the junction unmatched. Germline V CDR1 and CDR2: SGHAT, FQNNGV. DNA of the CDR3: TGTGCCAGCAGCCCCTGTACTAGCGGGGTAGGAGAGACCCAGTACTTC. Residues: CASSPCTSGVGETQYF.

This clonotype appeared many times. V is TRBV6-1 and J is TRBJ1-5; possibly TRBD1 for D (5 bases). The germline V gene has CDR1 MNHNS and CDR2 SASEGT. V lost 7 bases and J lost 2, with 18 bases in between. The CDR3 is 16 amino acids. CDR3 sequence reads: CASTNPPRAGNQPQHF. CDR3 nucleotide sequence: TGTGCCAGCACCAATCCACCCAGGGCGGGCAATCAGCCCCAGCATTTT.

In the case of this clonotype: A single base separates this from a much larger clone, so it may be a read error. The V call is TRBV7-9, the J call TRBJ2-7, with 10 bases that match TRBD2. Germline lookup yields CDR1 SEHNR and CDR2 FQNEAQ (reference sequence). The CDR3 covers 14 residues. The V segment lost 5 bases and the J segment 8 bases; nucleotides outside the gene matches: 9. The CDR3 DNA follows: TGTGCCAGCAGCCGTGACGGGACTAGCGTCCAGCAGTACTTC. Translated, it gives CASSRDGTSVQQYF.

Sample share makes this clonotype medium-sized (0.01 to 0.1%). V is TRBV11-2 and J is TRBJ2-1; 13 bases map to TRBD2. CDR1 and CDR2 from the germline V gene are SGHAT and FQNNGV. The CDR3 has 15 amino acids. V was pared by 5 bases and J by 7 bases, with 5 bases of the junction left unmatched. CDR3 nucleotide sequence: TGTGCCAGCAGCCAGGGACTAGCGGGACCTAATGAGCAGTTCTTC. It translates to CASSQGLAGPNEQFF. The full variable domain, its missing parts supplied by reference TRBV11-2 and TRBJ2-1, is EAGVAQSPRYKIIEKRQSVAFWCNPISGHATLYWYQQILGQGPKLLIQFQNNGVVDDSQLPKDRFSAERLKGVDSTLKIQPAKLEDSAVYLCASSQGLAGPNEQFFGPGTRLTVL.

This clonotype was recorded a few times. This may be a read error, as it is one base from a much larger clone. The rearrangement joins TRBV5-4 to TRBJ2-5; D gene ambiguous. CDR1 is SGHNT and CDR2 is YYREEE in the germline V gene (reference sequence). There are 14 residues in the CDR3. The CDR3 loop is CASGLGGSEETQYF. For the CDR3, the DNA is TGTGCCAGCGGCTTGGGTGGCAGCGAAGAGACCCAGTACTTC.

Remarks on this clonotype: The junction differs from germline at one of its ends, possibly a read error. This chain uses TRBV11-2 with TRBJ2-5; 10 bases fit TRBD2. Germline loops: CDR1 SGHAT, CDR2 FQNNGV. This CDR3 has 16 amino acids. CDR3 sequence: CARSPCTSGVGETHYF. In nucleotides, the CDR3 is TGTGCCAGAAGCCCCTGTACTAGCGGGGTGGGGGAGACCCATTACTTC.

The chain has TRBV6-5 and TRBJ1-5; unclear D gene. Germline V gives CDR1 MNHEY, CDR2 SVGAGI. V lost 10 bases and J lost 0, with 19 bases in between. The CDR3 consists of 16 residues. The CDR3 spells CAKRSVSSNSNQPQHF. CDR3 in DNA: TGTGCCAAGAGGTCTGTTAGTTCCAATAGCAATCAGCCCCAGCATTTT.

In regard to this clonotype: Sequence at one end of the junction differs from germline and may be a read error. V and J are TRBV7-9 and TRBJ2-2, with D unresolved. Germline V CDR1 and CDR2: SEHNR, FQNEAQ (reference sequence). This CDR3 has 13 residues. The DNA for the CDR3 is TGTGCCGGCAGCTTACCGAGCACCGGGGAGCTGTTTTTT. Its translation: CAGSLPSTGELFF. The complete variable domain, with remaining parts taken from reference TRBV7-9 and TRBJ2-2, reads DTGVSQNPRHKITKRGQNVTFRCDPISEHNRLYWYRQTLGQGPEFLTYFQNEAQLEKSRLLSDRFSAERPKGSFSTLEIQRTEQGDSAMYLCAGSLPSTGELFFGEGSRLTVL.

In the case of this clonotype: At one end the junction does not follow the germline gene, possibly because of a read error. V is TRBV11-2 and J is TRBJ2-7, with D perhaps matching TRBD1 or TRBD2 (5 bases each). The CDR3 is 16 amino acids. CDR1 is SGHAT and CDR2 is FQNNGV in the germline V gene. The CDR3 region has the DNA TGTGCCAGTAGCTTAGGAGGTCGGACTGAAGGGGATGAGCAGTACTTC. This codes for CASSLGGRTEGDEQYF.

This clonotype was picked up a small number of times. V gene TRBV2 combines with J gene TRBJ1-1; perhaps TRBD1 as D (5 bases). The CDR3 is made up of 13 amino acids. Germline loops: CDR1 SNHLY, CDR2 FYNNEI. Trimming removed 6 bases at V and 1 base at J, with 9 bases between. As DNA, the CDR3 is TGTGCCAGCAGCACAGGTCCGAACACTGAAGCTTTCTTT. Residues: CASSTGPNTEAFF.

In its sample, this clonotype was seen many times. V usage is TRBV5-4 and J usage is TRBJ2-1; 8 bases agree with TRBD2. CDR1 SGHNT and CDR2 YYREEE come from the germline V gene (reference sequence). The CDR3 runs 16 residues. The J segment lost 2 bases and the V segment lost 1 base, leaving 5 bases of the junction unmatched. The CDR3 nucleotides are TGTGCCAGCAGCTTGTCAACTAGCGGTACCTACAATGAGCAGTTCTTC. Translation: CASSLSTSGTYNEQFF. Variable domain in full (rest from reference TRBV5-4 and TRBJ2-1): ETGVTQSPTHLIKTRGQQVTLRCSSQSGHNTVSWYQQALGQGPQFIFQYYREEENGRGNFPPRFSGLQFPNYSSELNVNALELDDSALYLCASSLSTSGTYNEQFFGPGTRLTVL.

A remark on this clonotype: A read error is possible here, since a much larger clone lies one base away. The chain has TRBV20-1 and TRBJ2-3, with TRBD2 matching over 12 bases. The CDR3 loop spans 15 amino acids. The germline V gene has CDR1 DFQATT and CDR2 SNEGSKA (reference sequence). V trimming: 8 bases; J trimming: 5 bases; junction bases outside the gene matches: 11. CDR3 sequence: CSTSSGRAGVDTQYF. In DNA form, the CDR3 reads TGCAGTACCTCTAGCGGGAGGGCCGGGGTAGATACGCAGTATTTT.

The chain uses TRBV4-1 and TRBJ2-5; the match to TRBD2 covers 7 bases. Germline V gene sequence: CDR1 MGHRA, CDR2 YSYEKL. V shed 0 bases and J 6 bases; nucleotides not matched to a gene: 4. This CDR3 is built from 14 residues. CDR3 nucleotides: TGCGCCAGCAGCCAAGATGGACTAGAGAAGACCCAGTACTTC. Translating it yields CASSQDGLEKTQYF.

As concerns this clonotype: At one end, the junction sequence differs from germline, possibly due to a read error. The chain combines TRBV4-2 with TRBJ2-7; 8 bases are a match to TRBD1. The CDR3 loop spans 14 amino acids. Germline V gene lookup returns CDR1 LGHNA and CDR2 YNFKEQ. The CDR3, as DNA: TGCGTCAGCAGCCCACGGACAGGGCCCTACGAGCAATACTTC. This translates into CVSSPRTGPYEQYF.